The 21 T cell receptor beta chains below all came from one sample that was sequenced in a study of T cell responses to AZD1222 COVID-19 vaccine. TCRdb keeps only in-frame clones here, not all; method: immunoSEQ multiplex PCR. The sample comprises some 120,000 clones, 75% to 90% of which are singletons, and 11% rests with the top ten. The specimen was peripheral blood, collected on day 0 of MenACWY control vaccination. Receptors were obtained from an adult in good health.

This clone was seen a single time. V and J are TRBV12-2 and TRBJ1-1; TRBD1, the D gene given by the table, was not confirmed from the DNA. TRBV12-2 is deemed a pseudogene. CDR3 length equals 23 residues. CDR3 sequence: CASRLRHRGFPGQGRGSGSEAFF. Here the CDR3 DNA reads TGTGCAAGTCGCTTACGGCATCGAGGCTTCCCGGGACAGGGCCGCGGGAGCGGTTCTGAAGCTTTCTTT.

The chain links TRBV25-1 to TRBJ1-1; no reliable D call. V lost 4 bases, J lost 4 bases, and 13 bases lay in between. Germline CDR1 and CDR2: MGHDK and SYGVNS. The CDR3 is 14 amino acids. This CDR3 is CASSVGERFTEAFF. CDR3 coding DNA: TGTGCCAGCAGTGTTGGGGAGCGATTCACTGAAGCTTTCTTT. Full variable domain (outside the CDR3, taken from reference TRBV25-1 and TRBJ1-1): EADIYQTPRYLVIGTGKKITLECSQTMGHDKMYWYQQDPGMELHLIHYSYGVNSTEKGDLSSESTVSRIRTEHFPLTLESARPSHTSQYLCASSVGERFTEAFFGQGTRLTVV.

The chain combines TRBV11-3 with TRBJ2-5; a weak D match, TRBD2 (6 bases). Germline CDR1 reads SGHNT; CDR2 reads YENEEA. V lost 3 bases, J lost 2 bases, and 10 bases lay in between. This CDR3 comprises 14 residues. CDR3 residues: CASSFRDSQETQYF. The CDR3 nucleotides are TGTGCCAGCAGCTTCAGGGACTCACAAGAGACCCAGTACTTC.

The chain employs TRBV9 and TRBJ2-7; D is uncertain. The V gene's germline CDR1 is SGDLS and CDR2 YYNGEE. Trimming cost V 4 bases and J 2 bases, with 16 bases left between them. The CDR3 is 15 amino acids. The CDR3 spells CASSPNGDGAYEQYF. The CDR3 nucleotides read TGTGCCAGCAGCCCCAATGGAGATGGAGCCTACGAGCAGTACTTC.

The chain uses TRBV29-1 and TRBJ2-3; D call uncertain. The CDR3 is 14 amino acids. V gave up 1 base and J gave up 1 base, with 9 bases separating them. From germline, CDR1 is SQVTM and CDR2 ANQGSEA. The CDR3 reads CSVEGDVGTDTQYF. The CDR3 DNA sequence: TGCAGCGTTGAAGGCGATGTTGGCACAGATACGCAGTATTTT.

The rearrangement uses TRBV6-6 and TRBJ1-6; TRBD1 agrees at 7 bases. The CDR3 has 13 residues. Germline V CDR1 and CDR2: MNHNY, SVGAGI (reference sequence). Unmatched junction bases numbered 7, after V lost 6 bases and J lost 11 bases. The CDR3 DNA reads TGTGCCAGCAGCGCTACAGGGGTACCACCCCTCCACTTT. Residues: CASSATGVPPLHF.

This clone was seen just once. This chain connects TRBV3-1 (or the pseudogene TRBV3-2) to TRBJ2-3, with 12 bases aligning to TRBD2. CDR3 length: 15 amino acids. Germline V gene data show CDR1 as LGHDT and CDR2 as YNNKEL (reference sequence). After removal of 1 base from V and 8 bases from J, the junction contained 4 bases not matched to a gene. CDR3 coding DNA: TGTGCCAGCAGCCAAGGACTAGCGGGAGTTCGTACGCAGTATTTT. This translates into CASSQGLAGVRTQYF.

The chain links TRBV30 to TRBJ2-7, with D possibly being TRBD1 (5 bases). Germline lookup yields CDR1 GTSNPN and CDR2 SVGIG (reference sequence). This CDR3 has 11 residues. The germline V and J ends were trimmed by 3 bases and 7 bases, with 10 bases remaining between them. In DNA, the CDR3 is TGTGCCTGGAGCGAGGACAAGGAGCAGTACTTC. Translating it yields CAWSEDKEQYF. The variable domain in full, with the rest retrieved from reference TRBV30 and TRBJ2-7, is SQTIHQWPATLVQPVGSPLSLECTVEGTSNPNLYWYRQAAGRGLQLLFYSVGIGQISSEVPQNLSASRPQDRQFILSSKKLLLSDSGFYLCAWSEDKEQYFGPGTRLTVT.

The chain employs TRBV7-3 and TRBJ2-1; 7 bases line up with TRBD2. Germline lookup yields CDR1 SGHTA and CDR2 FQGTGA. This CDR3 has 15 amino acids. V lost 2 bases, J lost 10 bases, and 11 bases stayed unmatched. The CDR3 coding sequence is TGTGCCAGCAGCTTAGGCGGGAGAGCCTTCGACGAGCAGTTCTTC. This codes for CASSLGGRAFDEQFF.

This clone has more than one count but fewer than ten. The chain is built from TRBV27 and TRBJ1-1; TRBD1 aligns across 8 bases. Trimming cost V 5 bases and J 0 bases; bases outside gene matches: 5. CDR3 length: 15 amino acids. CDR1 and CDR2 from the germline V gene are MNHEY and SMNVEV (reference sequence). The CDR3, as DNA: TGTGCCAGCAGTGGACGGACAGGGATGAACACTGAAGCTTTCTTT. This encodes CASSGRTGMNTEAFF.

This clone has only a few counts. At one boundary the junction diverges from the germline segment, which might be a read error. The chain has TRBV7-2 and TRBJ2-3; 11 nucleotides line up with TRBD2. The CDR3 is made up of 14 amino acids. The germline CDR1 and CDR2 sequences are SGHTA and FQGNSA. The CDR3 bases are TGTGCCAGCAGGTTAGCGGGAGGGCCAGATACGCAGTATTTT. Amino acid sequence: CASRLAGGPDTQYF. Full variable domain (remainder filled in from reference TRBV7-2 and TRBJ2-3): GAGVSQSPSNKVTEKGKDVELRCDPISGHTALYWYRQSLGQGLEFLIYFQGNSAPDKSGLPSDRFSAERTGGSVSTLTIQRTQQEDSAVYLCASRLAGGPDTQYFGPGTRLTVL.

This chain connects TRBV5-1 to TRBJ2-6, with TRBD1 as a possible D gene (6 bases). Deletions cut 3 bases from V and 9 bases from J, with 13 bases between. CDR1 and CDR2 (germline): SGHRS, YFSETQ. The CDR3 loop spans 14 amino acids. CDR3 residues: CASSSAGVVNVLTF. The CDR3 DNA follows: TGCGCCAGCAGCTCAGCAGGGGTCGTCAACGTCCTGACTTTC.

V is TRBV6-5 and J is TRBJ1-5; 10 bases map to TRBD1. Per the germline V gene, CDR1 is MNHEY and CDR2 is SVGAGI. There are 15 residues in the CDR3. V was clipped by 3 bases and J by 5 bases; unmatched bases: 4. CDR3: CASSYPGTGDQPQHF. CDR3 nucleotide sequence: TGTGCCAGCAGTTATCCCGGGACAGGGGATCAGCCCCAGCATTTT.

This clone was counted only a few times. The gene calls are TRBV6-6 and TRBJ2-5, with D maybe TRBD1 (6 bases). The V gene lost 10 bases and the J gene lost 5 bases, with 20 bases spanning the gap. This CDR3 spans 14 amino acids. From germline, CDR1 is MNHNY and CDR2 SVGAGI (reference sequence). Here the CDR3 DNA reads TGTGCCACCCTTGGATCAGGGGCGGCGGAGACCCAGTACTTC. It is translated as CATLGSGAAETQYF.

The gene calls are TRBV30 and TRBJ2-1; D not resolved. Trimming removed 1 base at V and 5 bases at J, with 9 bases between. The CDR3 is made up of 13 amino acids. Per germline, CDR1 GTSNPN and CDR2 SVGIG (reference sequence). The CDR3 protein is CAWSGRQDNEQFF. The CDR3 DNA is TGTGCCTGGAGTGGTCGCCAGGACAATGAGCAGTTCTTC.

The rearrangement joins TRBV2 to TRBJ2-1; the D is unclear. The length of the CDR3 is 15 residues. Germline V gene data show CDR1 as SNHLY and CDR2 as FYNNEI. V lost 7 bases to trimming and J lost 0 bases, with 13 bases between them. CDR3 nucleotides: TGTGCCAGCACCCCCGTGGCTCTCTCCTACAATGAGCAGTTCTTC. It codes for CASTPVALSYNEQFF.

Written as DNA, the CDR3 is TGTGCCAGCAGCTTGAAAGCGCGCGGTCTGAGGGCGCCGGGCACTGAAGCTTTCTTT. Its translation: CASSLKARGLRAPGTEAFF. V usage is TRBV5-4 and J usage is TRBJ1-1; D is undetermined. Germline CDR1 and CDR2: SGHNT and YYREEE (reference sequence). The CDR3 contains 19 residues. The V end lost 1 base, the J end lost 4 bases, and 26 bases lay between the germline ends.

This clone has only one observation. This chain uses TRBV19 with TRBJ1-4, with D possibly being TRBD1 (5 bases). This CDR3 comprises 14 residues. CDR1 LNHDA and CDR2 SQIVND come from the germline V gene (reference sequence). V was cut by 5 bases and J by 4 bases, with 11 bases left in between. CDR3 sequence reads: CASSLRGDNEKLFF. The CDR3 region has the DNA TGTGCCAGTAGTCTTAGGGGTGATAATGAAAAACTGTTTTTT.

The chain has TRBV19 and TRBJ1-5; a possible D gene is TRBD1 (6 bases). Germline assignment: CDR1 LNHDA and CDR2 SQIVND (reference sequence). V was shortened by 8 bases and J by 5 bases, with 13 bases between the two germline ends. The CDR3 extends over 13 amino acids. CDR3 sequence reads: CASAKGGYQPQHF. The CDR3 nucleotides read TGTGCCAGTGCAAAAGGGGGGTATCAGCCCCAGCATTTT.

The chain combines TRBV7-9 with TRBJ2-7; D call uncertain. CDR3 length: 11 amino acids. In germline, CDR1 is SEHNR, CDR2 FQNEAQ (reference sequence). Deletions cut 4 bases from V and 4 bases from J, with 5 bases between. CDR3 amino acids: CASSSPYEQYF. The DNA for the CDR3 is TGTGCCAGCAGCTCGCCATACGAGCAGTACTTC.

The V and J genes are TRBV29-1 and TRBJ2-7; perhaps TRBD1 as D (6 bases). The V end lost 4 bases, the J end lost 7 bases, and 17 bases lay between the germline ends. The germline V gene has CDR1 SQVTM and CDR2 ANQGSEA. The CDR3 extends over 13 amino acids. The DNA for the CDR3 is TGCAGCGTTGTTACAGGGCCTCTTGCTGAGCAGTACTTC. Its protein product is CSVVTGPLAEQYF.